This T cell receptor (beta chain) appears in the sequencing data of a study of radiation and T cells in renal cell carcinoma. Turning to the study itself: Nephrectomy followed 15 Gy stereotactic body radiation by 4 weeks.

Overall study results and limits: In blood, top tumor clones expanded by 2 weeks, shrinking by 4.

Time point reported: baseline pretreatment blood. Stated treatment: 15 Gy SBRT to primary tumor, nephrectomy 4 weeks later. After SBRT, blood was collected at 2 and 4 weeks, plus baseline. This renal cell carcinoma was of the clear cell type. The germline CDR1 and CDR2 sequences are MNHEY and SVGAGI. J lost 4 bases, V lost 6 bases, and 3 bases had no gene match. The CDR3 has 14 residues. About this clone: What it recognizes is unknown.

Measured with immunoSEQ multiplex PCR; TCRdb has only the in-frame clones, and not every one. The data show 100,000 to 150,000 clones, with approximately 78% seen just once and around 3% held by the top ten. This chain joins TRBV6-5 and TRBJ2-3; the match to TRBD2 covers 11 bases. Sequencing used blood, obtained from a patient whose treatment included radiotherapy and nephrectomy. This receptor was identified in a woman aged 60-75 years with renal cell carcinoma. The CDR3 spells CASSRSGRADTQYF. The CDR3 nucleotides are TGTGCCAGCAGCCGTAGCGGGAGGGCAGATACGCAGTATTTT.